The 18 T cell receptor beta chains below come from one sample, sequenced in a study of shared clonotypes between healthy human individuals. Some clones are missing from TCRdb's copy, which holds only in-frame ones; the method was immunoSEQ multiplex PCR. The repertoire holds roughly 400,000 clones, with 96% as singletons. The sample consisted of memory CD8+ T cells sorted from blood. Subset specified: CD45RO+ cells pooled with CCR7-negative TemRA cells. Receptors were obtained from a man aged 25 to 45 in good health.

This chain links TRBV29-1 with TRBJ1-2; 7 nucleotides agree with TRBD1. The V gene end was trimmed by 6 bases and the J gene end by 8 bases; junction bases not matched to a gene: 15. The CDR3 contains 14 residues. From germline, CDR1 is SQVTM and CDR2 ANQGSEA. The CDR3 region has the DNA TGCAGCGTCGCCGGGACAGAGGTTCCATGGGGCTACACCTTC. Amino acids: CSVAGTEVPWGYTF.

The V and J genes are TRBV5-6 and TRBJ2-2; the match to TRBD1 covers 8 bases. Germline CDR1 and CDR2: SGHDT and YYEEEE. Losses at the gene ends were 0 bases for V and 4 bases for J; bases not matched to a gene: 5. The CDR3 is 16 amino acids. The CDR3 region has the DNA TGTGCCAGCAGCTTGGAGGTGGACAGGGTCACCGGGGAGCTGTTTTTT. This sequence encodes CASSLEVDRVTGELFF.

For the CDR3, the DNA is TGCAGCGTTAGATTGGCGACTGAGGCTGTCTACGAGCAGTACTTC. Protein sequence: CSVRLATEAVYEQYF. The chain links TRBV29-1 to TRBJ2-7; D not resolved. The germline V and J ends were trimmed by 5 bases and 3 bases, with 20 bases remaining between them. Germline V CDR1 and CDR2: SQVTM, ANQGSEA. This CDR3 has 15 amino acids.

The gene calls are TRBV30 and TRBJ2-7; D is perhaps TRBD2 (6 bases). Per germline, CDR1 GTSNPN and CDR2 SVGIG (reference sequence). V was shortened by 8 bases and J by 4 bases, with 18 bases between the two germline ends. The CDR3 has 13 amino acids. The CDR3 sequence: CALQRARPYEQYF. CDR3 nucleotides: TGTGCCCTTCAGCGGGCCAGACCTTACGAGCAGTACTTC.

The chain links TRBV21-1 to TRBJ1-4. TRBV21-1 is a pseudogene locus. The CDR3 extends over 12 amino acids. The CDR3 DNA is TGTGCCAGCAGCAAAGTAGATGAAAAACTGTTTTTT. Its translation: CASSKVDEKLFF.

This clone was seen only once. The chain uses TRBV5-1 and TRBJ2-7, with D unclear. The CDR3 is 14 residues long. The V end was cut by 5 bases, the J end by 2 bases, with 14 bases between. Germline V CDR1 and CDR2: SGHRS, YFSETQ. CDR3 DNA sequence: TGCGCCAGCAGACGTGACTGGAAGACCTACGAGCAGTACTTC. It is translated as CASRRDWKTYEQYF.

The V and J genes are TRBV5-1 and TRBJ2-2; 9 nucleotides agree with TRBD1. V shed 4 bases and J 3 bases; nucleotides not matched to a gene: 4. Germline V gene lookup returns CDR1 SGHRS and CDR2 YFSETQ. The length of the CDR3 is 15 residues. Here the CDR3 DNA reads TGCGCCAGCAGCCGGAGGACAGGGGACACCGGGGAGCTGTTTTTT. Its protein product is CASSRRTGDTGELFF.

The CDR3 DNA reads TGTGCCAGCAGCCAAGTCTCCCCTACGGGAGGGCTCTGGGAGACCCAGTACTTC. This gives the protein CASSQVSPTGGLWETQYF. The chain joins TRBV4-2 to TRBJ2-5, with 8 positions matching TRBD2. Germline assignment: CDR1 LGHNA and CDR2 YNFKEQ. V lost 1 base, J lost 5 bases, and 15 bases stayed unmatched. The CDR3 is 18 amino acids.

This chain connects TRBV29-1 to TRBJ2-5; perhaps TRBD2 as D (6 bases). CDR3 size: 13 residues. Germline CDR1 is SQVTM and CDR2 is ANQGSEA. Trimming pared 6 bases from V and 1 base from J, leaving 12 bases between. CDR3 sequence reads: CSVRRDFQETQYF. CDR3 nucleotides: TGCAGCGTGCGCCGGGACTTCCAAGAGACCCAGTACTTC.

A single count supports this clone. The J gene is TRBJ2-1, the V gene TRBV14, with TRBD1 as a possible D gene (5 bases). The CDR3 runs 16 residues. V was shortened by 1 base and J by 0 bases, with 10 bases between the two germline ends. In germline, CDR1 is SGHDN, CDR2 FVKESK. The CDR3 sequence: CASSQAGPGSYNEQFF. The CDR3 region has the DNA TGTGCCAGCAGCCAAGCAGGGCCAGGCTCCTACAATGAGCAGTTCTTC.

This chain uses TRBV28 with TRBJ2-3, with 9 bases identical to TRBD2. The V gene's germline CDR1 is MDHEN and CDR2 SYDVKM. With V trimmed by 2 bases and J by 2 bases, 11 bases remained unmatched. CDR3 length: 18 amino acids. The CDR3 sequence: CASSLTPSGEGATDTQYF. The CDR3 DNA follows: TGTGCCAGCAGTTTAACTCCTAGCGGGGAGGGGGCCACAGATACGCAGTATTTT.

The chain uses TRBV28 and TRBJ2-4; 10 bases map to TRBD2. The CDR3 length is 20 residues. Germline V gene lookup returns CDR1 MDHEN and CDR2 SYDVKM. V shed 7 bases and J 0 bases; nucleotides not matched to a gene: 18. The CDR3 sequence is CASTPPFGTSVGLAKNIQYF. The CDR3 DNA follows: TGTGCCAGCACCCCTCCCTTTGGGACTAGCGTAGGACTAGCCAAAAACATTCAGTACTTC. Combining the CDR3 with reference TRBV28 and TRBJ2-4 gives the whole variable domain DVKVTQSSRYLVKRTGEKVFLECVQDMDHENMFWYRQDPGLGLRLIYFSYDVKMKEKGDIPEGYSVSREKKERFSLILESASTNQTSMYLCASTPPFGTSVGLAKNIQYFGAGTRLSVL.

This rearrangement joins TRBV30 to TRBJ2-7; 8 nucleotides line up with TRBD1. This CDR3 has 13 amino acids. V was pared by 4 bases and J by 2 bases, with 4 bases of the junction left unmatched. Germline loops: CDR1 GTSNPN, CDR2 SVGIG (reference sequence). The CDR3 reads CAWTGGAAYEQYF. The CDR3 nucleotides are TGTGCCTGGACAGGGGGCGCGGCCTACGAGCAGTACTTC.

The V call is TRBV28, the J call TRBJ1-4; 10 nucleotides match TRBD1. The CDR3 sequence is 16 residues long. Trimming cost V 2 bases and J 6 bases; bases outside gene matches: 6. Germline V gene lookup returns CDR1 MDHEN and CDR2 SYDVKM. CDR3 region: CASSLIGQGVHEKLFF. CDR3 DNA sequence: TGTGCCAGCAGTTTAATCGGACAGGGGGTTCATGAAAAACTGTTTTTT.

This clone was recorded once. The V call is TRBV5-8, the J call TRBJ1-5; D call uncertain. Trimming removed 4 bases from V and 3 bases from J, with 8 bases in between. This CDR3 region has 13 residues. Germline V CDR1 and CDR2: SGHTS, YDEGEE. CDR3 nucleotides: TGTGCCAGCAGCCCTCGAACCAATCAGCCCCAGCATTTT. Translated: CASSPRTNQPQHF.

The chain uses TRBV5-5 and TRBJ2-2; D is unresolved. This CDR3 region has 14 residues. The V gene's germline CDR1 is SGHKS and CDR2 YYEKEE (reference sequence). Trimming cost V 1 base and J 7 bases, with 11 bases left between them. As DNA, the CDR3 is TGTGCCAGCAGCTTGATTGGGGTCGTCGGGGAGCTGTTTTTT. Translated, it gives CASSLIGVVGELFF.

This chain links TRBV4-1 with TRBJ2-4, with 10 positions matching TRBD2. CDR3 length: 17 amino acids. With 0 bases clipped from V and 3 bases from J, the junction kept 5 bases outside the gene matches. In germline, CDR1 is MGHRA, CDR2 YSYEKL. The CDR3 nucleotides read TGCGCCAGCAGCCAAGAAGGCAGCGGGAGGGACAAAAACATTCAGTACTTC. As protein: CASSQEGSGRDKNIQYF.

CDR3 residues: CASSMEGRSEKLFF. The CDR3 coding sequence is TGTGCCAGTAGTATGGAGGGACGAAGTGAAAAACTGTTTTTT. The rearrangement uses TRBV19 and TRBJ1-4; tentatively, D is TRBD1 (5 bases). CDR1 is LNHDA and CDR2 is SQIVND in the germline V gene (reference sequence). The CDR3 runs 14 residues. V was trimmed by 3 bases and J by 7 bases, leaving 12 bases between them.